This T cell receptor (beta chain) was sequenced in a study of blood T cell repertoires in COVID-19. Original processing notes: Estimated nucleated cell counts came from reference gene primer amplification. Produced via immunoSEQ multiplex PCR; TCRdb's table is partial and in-frame only. V, J and clone size are those of that table, while D and trimming were read from the DNA. The sample holds fewer than 200,000 clones; roughly 78% are singletons and the top ten take roughly 19%. Researchers sorted participants into cohorts using their self-reported clinical history. CDR3 length: 13 residues. The V gene lost 6 bases and the J gene lost 4 bases, with 12 bases spanning the gap. Germline loops: CDR1 LNHDA, CDR2 SQIVND (reference sequence).

This TCR derives from a woman between 65 and 79 years old in a cohort exposed to, infected with or recovered from COVID-19 (not recorded which). This chain uses TRBV19 with TRBJ1-2, with D perhaps TRBD1 (6 bases). Sequencing was carried out using PBMCs or T cells enriched from blood (not recorded which). CDR3 loop: CASRRQATYGYTF. For the CDR3, the DNA is TGTGCCAGTAGAAGACAGGCGACCTATGGCTACACCTTC.